This T cell receptor beta chain comes out of a study of memory CD4+ T cells and cytomegalovirus serostatus. Study-wide background: Donors were healthy Belgian adults, under 10 CMV seropositive and some 24 seronegative.

TCRdb's copy holds only in-frame clones and misses some; the assay was immunoSEQ multiplex PCR. The table records 70,000 to 90,000 clones, around 78% of them present only once. The sort gate was single viable CD3+CD4+CD8-CD45RO+ cells for memory CD4+ T cells. CMV serostatus came from serum IgG against pp150, pp28, p38, p52. Total CD4+ T cells were enriched by CD4 positive selection. Germline V gene data show CDR1 as LNHNV and CDR2 as YYDKDF (reference sequence). With 0 bases removed from V and 9 bases from J, the gap between germline ends came to 24 bases. This CDR3 has 18 amino acids. The V call is TRBV15, the J call TRBJ2-1, with D possibly being TRBD2 (6 bases). The source of this sequence is an adult in good health and CMV-seropositive. Sequenced material: memory CD4+ T cells from blood. This CDR3 is CATSRDGSRRASHSEQFF. The DNA of the CDR3 is TGTGCCACCAGCAGAGATGGGAGCAGGAGGGCCTCGCATAGTGAGCAGTTCTTC.